The 27 T cell receptor beta chains below were found in one sample sequenced in a study of blood T cell repertoires in COVID-19 (dated by TCRdb to 2018 to 2020). Receptor libraries were prepared by the immunoSEQ multiplex PCR assay. Held by TCRdb, this immuneACCESS table contains in-frame sequences only and omits some clones. Under half of the omission traces to an unresolved V gene where checked; the cause of the rest is unknown. Counted in this sample were 300,000 or so clones; around nine tenths of them appeared once. The ten largest clones add up to roughly 1.1% of the sample. The sample consisted of PBMCs or T cells enriched from blood (not recorded which). Receptor source: a young woman who had recovered from COVID-19.

The chain is built from TRBV15 and TRBJ2-5, with 9 positions matching TRBD2. The CDR3 sequence is 16 residues long. Trimming took 0 bases from V and 4 from J; bases not matched to a gene: 6. Per germline, CDR1 LNHNV and CDR2 YYDKDF (reference sequence). The CDR3 DNA follows: TGTGCCACCAGCAGAGATCCTAGCGGGAAGGTAGAGACCCAGTACTTC. This gives the protein CATSRDPSGKVETQYF.

This chain links TRBV5-5 with TRBJ2-5; 10 bases match TRBD1. J gave up 5 bases and V 4 bases, and 8 bases lay outside the gene matches. The CDR3 is made up of 15 amino acids. Germline V gene data show CDR1 as SGHKS and CDR2 as YYEKEE (reference sequence). The CDR3 DNA is TGTGCCAGCAGCCCTGGGACAGGGGCGGTGGAGACCCAGTACTTC. Amino acids: CASSPGTGAVETQYF.

The chain carries TRBV6-5 and TRBJ2-7, with 8 bases identical to TRBD2. The CDR3 is 15 amino acids. Germline loops: CDR1 MNHEY, CDR2 SVGAGI. With 6 bases clipped from V and 2 bases from J, the junction kept 9 bases outside the gene matches. CDR3 bases: TGTGCCAGCAGCGCGAGCGGGAGCCCTCCCTACGAGCAGTACTTC. Its protein product is CASSASGSPPYEQYF.

This clone was observed a single time. The chain recombines TRBV5-1 with TRBJ2-1; TRBD1 agrees at 9 bases. This CDR3 is 16 amino acids long. Germline lookup yields CDR1 SGHRS and CDR2 YFSETQ. Losses at the gene ends were 4 bases for V and 3 bases for J; bases not matched to a gene: 8. This chain's CDR3 is CASSPTGGTYYNEQFF. Here the CDR3 DNA reads TGCGCCAGCAGCCCGACAGGGGGAACCTACTACAATGAGCAGTTCTTC.

The chain joins TRBV5-4 to TRBJ1-1, with D hard to call. Germline V gene lookup returns CDR1 SGHNT and CDR2 YYREEE (reference sequence). The CDR3 spans 13 residues. Trimming cost V 3 bases and J 0 bases, with 6 bases left between them. Here the CDR3 reads CASSSQVNTEAFF. CDR3 nucleotide sequence: TGTGCCAGCAGCTCTCAGGTGAACACTGAAGCTTTCTTT.

This chain connects TRBV9 to TRBJ2-7; 12 positions agree with TRBD2. Germline assignment: CDR1 SGDLS and CDR2 YYNGEE. V lost 3 bases and J lost 0; bases outside the gene matches: 10. This CDR3 is built from 18 residues. CDR3 residues: CASSDEGTSGSSSYEQYF. The CDR3 DNA is TGTGCCAGCAGCGACGAAGGGACTAGCGGGTCGAGCTCCTACGAGCAGTACTTC.

The chain links TRBV19 to TRBJ2-1, with 15 bases fitting TRBD2. This CDR3 has 19 amino acids. V was clipped by 1 base and J by 4 bases; unmatched bases: 8. Germline V gives CDR1 LNHDA, CDR2 SQIVND (reference sequence). The CDR3 coding sequence is TGTGCCAGTAGTATAGCCGAAGGACTAGCGGGAGGGCCTTACAATGAGCAGTTCTTC. This codes for CASSIAEGLAGGPYNEQFF.

This chain joins TRBV7-9 and TRBJ1-2, with TRBD1 identical over 9 bases. V lost 4 bases and J lost 4; bases outside the gene matches: 4. The germline CDR1 and CDR2 sequences are SEHNR and FQNEAQ (reference sequence). This CDR3 comprises 14 residues. The CDR3 loop is CASSSETGGYGYTF. In DNA form, the CDR3 reads TGTGCCAGCAGCTCAGAGACAGGGGGCTATGGCTACACCTTC.

The rearrangement links TRBV28 to TRBJ1-4; D is ambiguous. In germline, CDR1 is MDHEN, CDR2 SYDVKM. The CDR3 is made up of 12 amino acids. Trimming pared 1 base from V and 15 bases from J, leaving 12 bases between. For the CDR3, the DNA is TGTGCCAGCAGTTTATTGCGGGGTAAGGTGTTTTTT. It is translated as CASSLLRGKVFF.

The chain carries TRBV27 and TRBJ1-6; the D gene is possibly TRBD1 (5 bases). CDR1 MNHEY and CDR2 SMNVEV come from the germline V gene (reference sequence). The ends were cut back, 3 bases at V and 7 bases at J, with 19 bases in the middle. There are 17 residues in the CDR3. The CDR3 here is CASSFGRAGGMNSPLHF. The CDR3 region has the DNA TGTGCCAGCAGTTTCGGTAGGGCGGGGGGAATGAATTCACCCCTCCACTTT.

Notes on this clone: The junction shows a germline mismatch at one end, possibly a read error. The chain recombines TRBV7-9 with TRBJ2-5, with TRBD2 matching over 9 bases. Germline CDR1 is SEHNR and CDR2 is FQNEAQ (reference sequence). This CDR3 spans 16 amino acids. The CDR3 DNA sequence: TGTGCCAGCAGCATAGCGGGAGCTCTTTTCCGGGAGACCCAGTACTTC. This encodes CASSIAGALFRETQYF. The complete variable domain, with remaining parts taken from reference TRBV7-9 and TRBJ2-5, reads DTGVSQNPRHKITKRGQNVTFRCDPISEHNRLYWYRQTLGQGPEFLTYFQNEAQLEKSRLLSDRFSAERPKGSFSTLEIQRTEQGDSAMYLCASSIAGALFRETQYFGPGTRLLVL.

This clone has a handful of counts. The chain combines TRBV5-5 with TRBJ1-1; unclear D gene. Germline V gene data show CDR1 as SGHKS and CDR2 as YYEKEE (reference sequence). The germline V and J ends were trimmed by 2 bases and 3 bases, with 5 bases remaining between them. This CDR3 contains 12 residues. CDR3 region: CASSFGDTEAFF. Written as DNA, the CDR3 is TGTGCCAGCAGCTTCGGGGACACTGAAGCTTTCTTT.

V and J are TRBV10-3 and TRBJ2-7; TRBD2 matches at 8 bases. J gave up 6 bases and V 7 bases, and 11 bases lay outside the gene matches. The germline CDR1 and CDR2 sequences are ENHRY and SYGVKD. The CDR3 length is 14 residues. CDR3 in DNA: TGTGCCATCAAGGATAGCGGGGACCTTCCCGAGCAGTACTTC. The encoded protein is CAIKDSGDLPEQYF.

The gene calls are TRBV4-3 and TRBJ2-6; 7 bases fit TRBD1. Trimming removed 5 bases from V and 4 bases from J; junction bases left unmatched: 5. The CDR3 loop spans 15 amino acids. In germline, CDR1 is LGHNA, CDR2 YSLEER. The CDR3 loop is CASSTGVGGANVLTF. Written as DNA, the CDR3 is TGCGCCAGCAGCACAGGGGTAGGAGGGGCCAACGTCCTGACTTTC.

The chain combines TRBV27 with TRBJ2-1, with D perhaps TRBD2 (6 bases). The CDR3 totals 14 residues. Germline loops: CDR1 MNHEY, CDR2 SMNVEV (reference sequence). V shed 8 bases and J shed 3 bases, with 14 bases lying between them. In DNA form, the CDR3 reads TGTGCCAGCGCCATCGGGACTGGCTACAATGAGCAGTTCTTC. Translating it yields CASAIGTGYNEQFF.

This clone was recorded once. The chain recombines TRBV27 with TRBJ2-2; TRBD2 is a possible D gene (7 bases). Per germline, CDR1 MNHEY and CDR2 SMNVEV (reference sequence). There are 15 residues in the CDR3. Deletions cut 3 bases from V and 5 bases from J, with 13 bases between. As DNA, the CDR3 is TGTGCCAGCAGTTTTGGGGGGGCACGGACCGGGGAGCTGTTTTTT. It encodes CASSFGGARTGELFF.

The J gene is TRBJ2-7, the V gene TRBV27; a weak D match, TRBD1 (5 bases). Trimming cost V 3 bases and J 2 bases, with 11 bases left between them. The CDR3 contains 14 residues. Germline CDR1 reads MNHEY; CDR2 reads SMNVEV (reference sequence). CDR3 sequence (DNA): TGTGCCAGCAGTTTGGAAGGGGAAACCTACGAGCAGTACTTC. Translation: CASSLEGETYEQYF.

The chain carries TRBV5-1 and TRBJ1-2; a weak D match, TRBD1 (5 bases). Looked up from germline, CDR1 is SGHRS and CDR2 is YFSETQ. The CDR3 length is 15 residues. The V end lost 3 bases, the J end lost 4 bases, and 16 bases lay between the germline ends. CDR3 residues: CASSYTAGQGYGYTF. The CDR3 DNA is TGCGCCAGCAGCTATACGGCGGGGCAGGGCTATGGCTACACCTTC.

The chain links TRBV14 to TRBJ2-7, with a weak D call TRBD1 (6 bases). With 3 bases removed from V and 1 base from J, the gap between germline ends came to 10 bases. CDR1 and CDR2 (germline): SGHDN, FVKESK. This CDR3 contains 14 residues. The DNA of the CDR3 is TGTGCCAGCAGCCATGATCAGGGGTCCTACGAGCAGTACTTC. Protein: CASSHDQGSYEQYF.

The chain couples TRBV6-5 to TRBJ1-1, with 7 positions matching TRBD1. With 8 bases clipped from V and 5 bases from J, the junction kept 5 bases outside the gene matches. Per germline, CDR1 MNHEY and CDR2 SVGAGI. The CDR3 has 12 amino acids. CDR3 DNA: TGTGCCAGCGCAGGGGGATGGACTGAAGCTTTCTTT. Translating gives CASAGGWTEAFF.

The chain employs TRBV7-9 and TRBJ2-1; 12 nucleotides line up with TRBD1. V lost 5 bases to trimming and J lost 10 bases; unmatched junction nucleotides: 12. The CDR3 contains 16 residues. The germline gives CDR1 SEHNR, CDR2 FQNEAQ (reference sequence). CDR3 protein: CASSRDLGQGAPEQFF. The DNA of the CDR3 is TGTGCCAGCAGCCGTGATCTGGGACAGGGGGCTCCCGAGCAGTTCTTC.

V and J are TRBV7-3 and TRBJ2-1; TRBD2 agrees at 7 bases. The CDR3 loop spans 15 amino acids. The V gene end was trimmed by 3 bases and the J gene end by 6 bases; junction bases not matched to a gene: 8. Germline V lookup: CDR1 SGHTA, CDR2 FQGTGA. This chain's CDR3 is CASSFYAGDFNEQFF. In DNA, the CDR3 is TGTGCCAGCAGCTTTTACGCGGGGGACTTCAATGAGCAGTTCTTC.

The V and J genes are TRBV23-1 and TRBJ2-1; 8 positions agree with TRBD2. TRBV23-1 is placed among ORFs of uncertain function. There are 17 residues in the CDR3. After removal of 4 bases from V and 2 bases from J, the junction contained 10 bases not matched to a gene. The CDR3 DNA is TGCGCCAGCAGTCCTAAAAGGGCGGGGGGACCCTACAATGAGCAGTTCTTC. It translates to CASSPKRAGGPYNEQFF.

The J gene is TRBJ2-1, the V gene TRBV4-1; TRBD1 is a possible D gene (6 bases). The CDR3 has 17 amino acids. Germline loops: CDR1 MGHRA, CDR2 YSYEKL. With 0 bases removed from V and 1 base from J, the gap between germline ends came to 13 bases. Here the CDR3 DNA reads TGCGCCAGCAGCCAAGAGGTGTGGGGGCTGTCCTACAATGAGCAGTTCTTC. As protein: CASSQEVWGLSYNEQFF.

In this sample, this clone turned up once. J is TRBJ2-7 and V is TRBV19, with 12 positions matching TRBD2. The germline V gene encodes CDR1 LNHDA and CDR2 SQIVND (reference sequence). This CDR3 region has 15 residues. J gave up 7 bases and V 4 bases, and 8 bases lay outside the gene matches. For the CDR3, the DNA is TGTGCCAGTAGTACCGGACTAGCGGGAATCGGGGAGCAGTACTTC. Translated: CASSTGLAGIGEQYF.

The chain joins TRBV6-2 or TRBV6-3 to TRBJ2-7; D ambiguous. V lost 1 base to trimming and J lost 7 bases, with 5 bases between them. Germline V CDR1 and CDR2: MNHEY, SVGEGT. CDR3 length: 11 residues. This CDR3 reads CASSYFSEQYF. CDR3 nucleotides: TGTGCCAGCAGTTACTTCTCGGAGCAGTACTTC.

The rearrangement links TRBV13 to TRBJ1-3; TRBD1 matches at 8 bases. The germline CDR1 and CDR2 sequences are PRHDT and FYEKMQ (reference sequence). The CDR3 has 15 residues. Trimming removed 6 bases from V and 0 bases from J; junction bases left unmatched: 4. CDR3 nucleotides: TGTGCCAGCAGATTGACAGGGGACTCTGGAAACACCATATATTTT. It translates to CASRLTGDSGNTIYF.